A single sample is the source of the 10 T cell receptor beta chains below, sequenced in a study of patients and donors after allogeneic stem cell transplantation. TCRdb reprocessed the RT-PCR reads via MiXCR and lists one record per CDR3 protein. The sample lists fewer than 200,000 distinct CDR3 sequences, 30% occurring once. The sequenced sample consisted of blood, either unsorted or a sorted T cell fraction (not recorded which). The receptors derive from a human donor who was either an allogeneic HSCT recipient or a stem cell or donor lymphocyte infusion donor (not recorded which). It is not recorded whose cells these are; they may come from a transplant donor.

The J gene is TRBJ1-1, the V gene TRBV6-5; TRBD1 matches at 9 bases. The CDR3 is 15 amino acids. The germline V gene encodes CDR1 MNHEY and CDR2 SVGAGI. Trimming at V came to 6 bases and at J to 3 bases, leaving 8 bases not matched to a gene. The chain's CDR3 is CASSPRQGGDTEAFF. DNA of the CDR3: TGTGCCAGCAGCCCTCGACAGGGGGGGGACACTGAAGCTTTCTTT.

The chain links TRBV10-3 to TRBJ2-5; weak D call: TRBD2 (5 bases). Trimming took off 10 bases at V and 7 bases at J, with 13 bases between the two ends. Germline V lookup: CDR1 ENHRY, CDR2 SYGVKD. This CDR3 comprises 11 residues. The CDR3 DNA is TGTGCCACCGGGAATTCGGGGACCCAGTACTTC. It specifies CATGNSGTQYF.

This clonotype was detected only a few times. The genes are TRBV2 and TRBJ1-5; possibly TRBD1 for D (6 bases). Per the germline V gene, CDR1 is SNHLY and CDR2 is FYNNEI. Trimming removed 8 bases from V and 6 bases from J, with 17 bases in between. The CDR3 is 14 residues long. CDR3: CASVERGGSQPQHF. CDR3 bases: TGTGCCAGCGTGGAGAGAGGGGGTAGTCAGCCCCAGCATTTT.

The table lists this clonotype with a few counts. The chain joins TRBV12-3 or TRBV12-4 to TRBJ1-2, with no clear D. This CDR3 is built from 15 residues. V lost 1 base and J lost 8, with 17 bases in between. The CDR3 here is CASSLVAGGGLGYTF. The CDR3 region has the DNA TGTGCCAGCAGTTTAGTAGCAGGCGGAGGGCTAGGCTACACCTTC.

In this sample, this clonotype turned up many times. The gene calls are TRBV27 and TRBJ2-7, with a tentative D call TRBD1 (6 bases). V dropped 3 bases and J dropped 2 bases, with 8 bases sitting between them. CDR3 size: 13 residues. Germline lookup yields CDR1 MNHEY and CDR2 SMNVEV (reference sequence). CDR3 sequence reads: CASSLDRTYEQYF. The CDR3 DNA is TGTGCCAGCAGTTTGGACAGAACCTACGAGCAGTACTTC.

The chain combines TRBV10-3 with TRBJ2-7; D remains unclear. The V end was cut by 4 bases, the J end by 7 bases, with 8 bases between. Germline CDR1 is ENHRY and CDR2 is SYGVKD. The CDR3 extends over 11 amino acids. CDR3 sequence: CAISGGWEQYF. In DNA, the CDR3 is TGTGCCATCAGTGGGGGTTGGGAGCAGTACTTC.

The chain carries TRBV9 and TRBJ2-3, with D unclear. The CDR3 is made up of 12 amino acids. The V end was cut by 4 bases, the J end by 6 bases, with 9 bases between. Per the germline V gene, CDR1 is SGDLS and CDR2 is YYNGEE. CDR3 region: CASSRRMDTQYF. In DNA, the CDR3 is TGTGCCAGCAGCCGTCGGATGGATACGCAGTATTTT.

The rearrangement joins TRBV9 to TRBJ2-1; D may match TRBD1 or TRBD2 (5 bases each). The germline V and J ends were trimmed by 3 bases and 6 bases, with 10 bases remaining between them. This CDR3 is 13 amino acids long. Germline lookup yields CDR1 SGDLS and CDR2 YYNGEE. Here the CDR3 reads CASSEGTVNEQFF. The CDR3 bases are TGTGCCAGCAGCGAGGGGACCGTCAATGAGCAGTTCTTC.

This clonotype was detected ten times or more. This rearrangement joins TRBV29-1 to TRBJ1-1; D is unclear. Trimming left V 0 bases short and J 1 base short, with 6 bases between. Germline CDR1 and CDR2: SQVTM and ANQGSEA. The CDR3 totals 13 residues. CDR3 amino acids: CSVEDGGNTEAFF. The DNA of the CDR3 is TGCAGCGTTGAAGATGGTGGGAACACTGAAGCTTTCTTT.

The rearrangement joins TRBV12-3 or TRBV12-4 to TRBJ2-7, with unresolved D. V dropped 8 bases and J dropped 4 bases, with 15 bases sitting between them. This CDR3 contains 13 residues. DNA of the CDR3: TGTGCCAGCCCCCCTCGCAGTTGGTACGAGCAGTACTTC. It translates to CASPPRSWYEQYF.